The entry below gives a single T cell receptor (beta chain) sequence along with its context. Its antigen is currently unknown. Germline V gene lookup returns CDR1 SGHRS and CDR2 YFSETQ. The CDR3 has 13 residues. Trimming left V 0 bases short and J 2 bases short, with 4 bases between. The data were obtained in a study of beta chain features in type 1 diabetes. What was sequenced were expressed TCRB transcripts, since all of the isolated RNA had been reverse transcribed. Assay: immunoSEQ multiplex PCR; the TCRdb copy retains only in-frame clones and omits some. This table has 640,000 or so clones, over 10% appearing once. Every sorted population was more than 98% pure. Broader study findings: When Type 1 diabetes patients were examined, their TCRB CDR3s proved moderately but significantly shorter in all four CD4+ subsets. The similarity of naive, central memory and Treg TCRB repertoires appeared greater among patients than among healthy donors. Because the template was cDNA, high-expressing cells might be over-represented. Any HLA-type effect on TCRB rearrangement remained unresolved here.

Sequencing was performed on naive CD4+ T cells from blood. The chain employs TRBV5-1 and TRBJ2-3; D unresolved. The TCR comes from a man aged 18 to 29 with type 1 diabetes. The CDR3 loop reads CASSLVHTDTQYF. CDR3 nucleotides: TGCGCCAGCAGCTTGGTTCACACAGATACGCAGTATTTT.